The TCR beta chain under discussion was sequenced for a study of CD8 T cells in Susac syndrome. With random hexamers, roughly 0.45 to 1 ug RNA was reverse transcribed. TCRdb reanalysed the immunoSEQ multiplex PCR reads using MiXCR and keeps one entry per CDR3 protein. The sample yields 250,000 or so distinct CDR3 sequences, roughly 93% seen once. J gave up 3 bases and V 5 bases, and 6 bases lay outside the gene matches. This CDR3 has 15 amino acids. The sequencing sample was made of CD4+ T cells from PBMCs. V is TRBV12-3 or TRBV12-4 and J is TRBJ2-1, with 8 bases matching TRBD2. This clonotype originated in a human donor with multiple sclerosis. The CDR3 DNA reads as TGTGCCAGCAGTCAGCTTAGCGGGAACTACAATGAGCAGTTCTTC. Amino acid sequence: CASSQLSGNYNEQFF.